The 20 T cell receptor beta chains listed next were all sequenced from one sample in a study of a mutant IDH1 vaccine in newly diagnosed glioma. The method was immunoSEQ multiplex PCR; TCRdb's version includes in-frame clones alone and lacks a portion of them. The sample holds about 66,000 clones, roughly 85% seen once. Time point meaning: baseline, week 1 (first vaccination visit). The treatment: pre-vaccination baseline after standard-of-care therapy. The sample in question was PBMCs, obtained from a glioma patient treated with radiotherapy, temozolomide or both. The receptors shown here come from a man aged 25 to 45 with glioma.

The CDR3 sequence is CASSLGGAQYF. DNA for the CDR3: TGTGCCAGCAGTCTTGGTGGGGCGCAGTATTTT. This rearrangement joins TRBV11-2 to TRBJ2-3; D not resolved. Germline values: CDR1 SGHAT, CDR2 FQNNGV. The CDR3 covers 11 residues. Trimming stripped 6 bases from V and 10 bases from J, with 11 bases between.

This rearrangement joins TRBV5-1 to TRBJ1-6; 7 bases fit TRBD1. The germline CDR1 and CDR2 sequences are SGHRS and YFSETQ. V lost 4 bases to trimming and J lost 7 bases; unmatched junction nucleotides: 8. This CDR3 spans 15 amino acids. In DNA form, the CDR3 reads TGCGCCAGCAGCGGCGGACAGGAGCCAAATTCACCCCTCCACTTT. Translated, it gives CASSGGQEPNSPLHF.

This clone has a single count. The chain couples TRBV15 to TRBJ1-2, with 9 bases matching TRBD1. V lost 3 bases to trimming and J lost 5 bases; unmatched junction nucleotides: 13. The CDR3 runs to 17 residues. Germline V gives CDR1 LNHNV, CDR2 YYDKDF (reference sequence). CDR3 sequence (DNA): TGTGCCACCAGCAGTGCTATAGGCGGGACAGGGTCATATGGCTACACCTTC. Protein product: CATSSAIGGTGSYGYTF.

The chain uses TRBV6-5 and TRBJ2-2, with D possibly being TRBD1 (5 bases). Per the germline V gene, CDR1 is MNHEY and CDR2 is SVGAGI. The CDR3 sequence is 16 residues long. The V end was cut by 4 bases, the J end by 7 bases, with 19 bases between. DNA for the CDR3: TGTGCCAGCAGTTTCTCCCCCCGCAGGGTTGACGGGGAGCTGTTTTTT. It yields the protein CASSFSPRRVDGELFF.

V usage is TRBV19 and J usage is TRBJ1-1, with D perhaps matching TRBD1 (6 bases). The CDR3 length is 13 residues. Germline values: CDR1 LNHDA, CDR2 SQIVND (reference sequence). Trimming stripped 10 bases from V and 4 bases from J, with 16 bases between. CDR3 residues: CATNHRVGTEAFF. CDR3 nucleotide sequence: TGTGCCACTAACCACAGGGTAGGCACTGAAGCTTTCTTT.

The V gene is TRBV4-1, the J gene TRBJ2-7, with D unclear. CDR3 size: 15 residues. Trimming removed 1 base from V and 1 base from J, with 11 bases in between. Germline V gives CDR1 MGHRA, CDR2 YSYEKL. The chain's CDR3 is CASSQVSAKSYEQYF. As DNA, the CDR3 is TGCGCCAGCAGCCAAGTGTCAGCTAAATCCTACGAGCAGTACTTC.

This clone was seen a single time. This chain joins TRBV7-2 and TRBJ2-3; the match to TRBD2 covers 8 bases. CDR1 and CDR2 from the germline V gene are SGHTA and FQGNSA. This CDR3 contains 16 residues. Losses at the gene ends were 2 bases for V and 4 bases for J; bases not matched to a gene: 8. CDR3 sequence reads: CASSLRVGLVADTQYF. For the CDR3, the DNA is TGTGCCAGCAGCTTAAGGGTGGGACTAGTGGCAGATACGCAGTATTTT.

V is TRBV5-1 and J is TRBJ2-1; 9 bases agree with TRBD1. This CDR3 contains 15 residues. The germline gives CDR1 SGHRS, CDR2 YFSETQ. Trimming at V came to 1 base and at J to 7 bases, leaving 6 bases not matched to a gene. The CDR3 is CASSLWGQGPNEQFF. CDR3 nucleotides: TGCGCCAGCAGCTTGTGGGGACAGGGTCCGAATGAGCAGTTCTTC.

The CDR3 spells CSGVLGTGNTEAFF. The DNA of the CDR3 is TGCAGCGGCGTCCTCGGGACAGGGAACACTGAAGCTTTCTTT. The chain joins TRBV29-1 to TRBJ1-1; 8 bases are shared with TRBD1. The CDR3 length is 14 residues. Germline V gene lookup returns CDR1 SQVTM and CDR2 ANQGSEA. Trimming removed 7 bases from V and 1 base from J; junction bases left unmatched: 8.

The CDR3 nucleotides read TGTGCCTGGAGTATGGGGACTTGGGGTTCACCCCTCCACTTT. It codes for CAWSMGTWGSPLHF. The chain recombines TRBV30 with TRBJ1-6; possible D gene TRBD1, 5 bases. The CDR3 runs 14 residues. The V end was cut by 2 bases, the J end by 9 bases, with 14 bases between. Per the germline V gene, CDR1 is GTSNPN and CDR2 is SVGIG (reference sequence).

This chain joins TRBV4-1 and TRBJ2-1; D may correspond to TRBD1 or TRBD2 (5 bases each). Trimming pared 4 bases from V and 8 bases from J, leaving 18 bases between. Looked up from germline, CDR1 is MGHRA and CDR2 is YSYEKL. CDR3 length: 15 amino acids. The CDR3 reads CASSRPGPLDHEQFF. In nucleotides, the CDR3 is TGCGCCAGCAGCCGCCCGGGACCACTAGACCATGAGCAGTTCTTC.

The rearrangement uses TRBV5-6 and TRBJ2-5; no definite D call. The J call is uncertain, as TRBJ2-7 better fits the DNA end. This CDR3 is 14 amino acids long. Germline assignment: CDR1 SGHDT and CDR2 YYEEEE. Here the CDR3 DNA reads TGTGCCAGCAGGGGTCGTGGGGAATCCTACGAGCAGTACTTC. As protein: CASRGRGESYEQYF.

The V and J genes are TRBV15 and TRBJ1-3; no definite D call. Germline assignment: CDR1 LNHNV and CDR2 YYDKDF (reference sequence). This CDR3 is built from 15 residues. V shed 0 bases and J shed 2 bases, with 8 bases lying between them. Here the CDR3 reads CATSRDWRAGNTIYF. The CDR3 nucleotides read TGTGCCACCAGCAGAGATTGGAGGGCTGGAAACACCATATATTTT. Using reference TRBV15 and TRBJ1-3 for the parts outside the CDR3, the full variable domain is DAMVIQNPRYQVTQFGKPVTLSCSQTLNHNVMYWYQQKSSQAPKLLFHYYDKDFNNEADTPDNFQSRRPNTSFCFLDIRSPGLGDTAMYLCATSRDWRAGNTIYFGEGSWLTVV.

The J gene is TRBJ2-7, the V gene TRBV7-6; 7 bases agree with TRBD1. Germline CDR1 is SGHVS and CDR2 is FNYEAQ. The junction had 2 bases not matched to a gene; V was cut back by 5 bases and J by 4 bases. This CDR3 comprises 12 residues. The chain's CDR3 is CASSRDRYEQYF. CDR3 nucleotide sequence: TGTGCCAGCAGCCGGGACAGATACGAGCAGTACTTC.

The chain combines TRBV12-5 with TRBJ2-4; 11 bases align to TRBD1. CDR1 and CDR2 (germline): LGHNT, FRNRAP. The V gene end was trimmed by 0 bases and the J gene end by 9 bases; junction bases not matched to a gene: 7. CDR3 size: 16 residues. The CDR3, as DNA: TGTGCTAGTGGTTTGGTACTCCGGGACAGGGGGACCATTCAGTACTTC. It codes for CASGLVLRDRGTIQYF.

The genes are TRBV28 and TRBJ2-2; the match to TRBD1 covers 11 bases. This CDR3 is built from 15 residues. From germline, CDR1 is MDHEN and CDR2 SYDVKM. Unmatched junction bases numbered 5, after V lost 4 bases and J lost 7 bases. CDR3 region: CASSSTGTGGGELFF. CDR3 coding DNA: TGTGCCAGCAGTTCCACCGGGACAGGGGGCGGGGAGCTGTTTTTT.

V and J are TRBV7-6 and TRBJ2-3, with a weak D call TRBD2 (5 bases). V was cut by 5 bases and J by 4 bases, with 7 bases left in between. Per the germline V gene, CDR1 is SGHVS and CDR2 is FNYEAQ. The CDR3 spans 12 residues. CDR3 sequence reads: CASSPGADTQYF. CDR3 coding DNA: TGTGCCAGCAGCCCCGGGGCAGATACGCAGTATTTT.

The chain combines TRBV5-1 with TRBJ2-7, with 13 bases that match TRBD2. Germline V gives CDR1 SGHRS, CDR2 YFSETQ. V lost 4 bases to trimming and J lost 0 bases; unmatched junction nucleotides: 10. The length of the CDR3 is 18 residues. The CDR3 coding sequence is TGCGCCAGCAGCGCCATCCCGGGACTAGCGGGGCGCTCCTACGAGCAGTACTTC. This codes for CASSAIPGLAGRSYEQYF.

As to this clone: Other DNA variants within this sample encode the same CDR3. The V and J genes are TRBV18 and TRBJ1-1; 8 bases match TRBD1. CDR3 length: 14 residues. Germline V gene data show CDR1 as KGHSH and CDR2 as LQKENI. V lost 3 bases to trimming and J lost 1 base; unmatched junction nucleotides: 1. The DNA for the CDR3 is TGTGCCAGCTCACCCGGGACAGGGAACACTGAAGCTTTCTTT. Protein sequence: CASSPGTGNTEAFF.

V gene TRBV6-5 combines with J gene TRBJ1-5; 9 nucleotides match TRBD1. The V gene end was trimmed by 6 bases and the J gene end by 7 bases; junction bases not matched to a gene: 7. Germline-derived CDR1 and CDR2 are MNHEY and SVGAGI. The CDR3 spans 14 residues. In DNA form, the CDR3 reads TGTGCCAGCAGCGCCGGACAGGGGAGACAGCCCCAGCATTTT. Its translation is CASSAGQGRQPQHF.